This T cell receptor (beta chain) stems from a study of T cells after somatic rescue of genetic block (dated by TCRdb to the early 2020s). Study-level background: The study assessed how robust, over the long term, a T-cell system was when the system had developed through somatic rescue of a genetic block in T-cell development.

Worth noting for this clone: The clone's antigen remains unknown. Per-base quality was not reported, and no clone a single base away is much larger than it.

From the cysteine through the phenylalanine, the CDR3 covers 15 amino acids. The entry retains the CDR3 DNA only, 45 bases that are in frame from base 1. The germline V gene specifies SNHLY as CDR1 and FYNNEI as CDR2. V ends up 4 bases short and J 2 bases short, with an unmatched junction base count of 8. Receptor libraries were prepared by the immunoSEQ multiplex PCR assay. TCRdb retrieved this table from immuneACCESS and kept in-frame rearrangements only. Not all clones are present; in checked studies, unresolved V genes account for under half, and no reason is known for the remainder. For this sample the table gives about 14,000 clones, of which about two thirds were detected only once. Together, the top ten hold 11% to 15% of the sample.

The V and J genes are TRBV2 and TRBJ2-7; 7 junctional bases match TRBD1. The sequencing input was peripheral blood mononuclear cells (PBMCs). This clonotype was obtained from a boy under 18. The DNA sequence reads TGTGCCAGCAGTGCAAACAGGGGATCGACCTACGAGCAGTACTTC. The translation is CASSANRGSTYEQYF.